Here is one TCR beta chain with its context. The sample originates from a study of CD8 T cells in Susac syndrome. Random-hexamer reverse transcription was applied to about 0.45 to 1 ug RNA. Each CDR3 protein gets one entry after TCRdb re-called the immunoSEQ multiplex PCR reads with MiXCR. The sample consists of 110,000 or so distinct CDR3 sequences, 85% to 95% of them appearing once. TEMRA cells were FACS-enriched and CD8+ and CD4+ T cells negatively isolated. The CDR3 is 13 amino acids. Germline CDR1 is SQVTM and CDR2 is ANQGSEA. Deletions cut 4 bases from V and 7 bases from J, with 16 bases between.

V usage is TRBV29-1 and J usage is TRBJ1-2; maybe TRBD1 (6 bases). The sequencing sample was made of CD4+ T cells from PBMCs. This clonotype was sampled from a human donor with multiple sclerosis. The CDR3 sequence is CSVVQGGTSGYTF. As DNA, the CDR3 is TGCAGCGTTGTACAGGGAGGTACGAGTGGCTACACCTTC.